What follows is one TCR beta chain and its context. The CDR3 has 15 residues. Trimming removed 3 bases at V and 7 bases at J, with 14 bases between. Germline V gene lookup returns CDR1 SGDLS and CDR2 YYNGEE. This sample was taken from a study of cytomegalovirus exposure and HLA in healthy donors. Use of 60 Vbeta and 13 Jbeta primers characterized the PCR. Repertoires were generated with immunoSEQ multiplex PCR, while TCRdb's copy carries only in-frame clones and drops some. Among about 120,000 clones listed, approximately 87% were seen once. The origin of this receptor is a man between 18 and 29 years old in good health and CMV-seropositive. Specimen: PBMCs. The chain is built from TRBV9 and TRBJ1-6; D is perhaps TRBD1 (6 bases). The CDR3 reads CASSDQGGLNSPLHF. The DNA of the CDR3 is TGTGCCAGCAGCGATCAAGGGGGTCTCAATTCACCCCTCCACTTT.